The 9 T cell receptor beta chains below come from one sample, sequenced in a study of blood T cell repertoires in COVID-19. The data were produced by immunoSEQ multiplex PCR, yet TCRdb's version contains in-frame clones alone and is incomplete. The table includes approximately 200,000 clones, roughly 87% detected once. Sequencing was performed on peripheral blood. The source is a man aged 35-49 years with active or convalescent COVID-19.

DNA of the CDR3: TGCGCCAGCAGCCAATCCAACAGGGGCACCGCAGCAACTAATGAAAAACTGTTTTTT. Amino acids: CASSQSNRGTAATNEKLFF. The rearrangement links TRBV4-1 to TRBJ1-4, with 7 nucleotides matching TRBD1. Trimming cost V 2 bases and J 0 bases; bases outside gene matches: 12. CDR1 MGHRA and CDR2 YSYEKL come from the germline V gene. The CDR3 length is 19 residues.

The rearrangement uses TRBV7-8 and TRBJ2-3; TRBD2 agrees at 9 bases. Germline V CDR1 and CDR2: SGHVS, FQNEAQ. The J segment lost 2 bases and the V segment lost 3 bases, leaving 15 bases of the junction unmatched. The CDR3 has 19 residues. As DNA, the CDR3 is TGTGCCAGCAGCTTGGGAAGGGGAAGCGCGGGAGGGTACACAGATACGCAGTATTTT. This sequence encodes CASSLGRGSAGGYTDTQYF.

The table lists this clone with a count of one. The chain carries TRBV24-1 and TRBJ2-2; 12 bases line up with TRBD2. The CDR3 has 16 amino acids. V was pared by 2 bases and J by 5 bases, with 2 bases of the junction left unmatched. Germline-derived CDR1 and CDR2 are KGHDR and SFDVKD. The CDR3 DNA is TGTGCCACCAGTGATTCCACTAGCGGGGGGACCGGGGAGCTGTTTTTT. It translates to CATSDSTSGGTGELFF.

The chain couples TRBV29-1 to TRBJ2-7; 13 bases map to TRBD2. The CDR3 has 18 amino acids. Germline V gene sequence: CDR1 SQVTM, CDR2 ANQGSEA. The ends lost 6 bases at V and 2 bases at J; junction bases unmatched: 16. DNA for the CDR3: TGCAGCGTCGAAATCACCTCAAGGACTAGCGGGAGCCCCTACGAGCAGTACTTC. It translates to CSVEITSRTSGSPYEQYF.

This chain links TRBV6-2 or TRBV6-3 with TRBJ1-3, with 7 bases fitting TRBD1. Trimming at V came to 4 bases and at J to 2 bases, leaving 2 bases not matched to a gene. This CDR3 comprises 14 residues. Germline V gene lookup returns CDR1 MNHEY and CDR2 SVGEGT. CDR3: CASSSGQPGNTIYF. The DNA for the CDR3 is TGTGCCAGCAGTTCGGGACAGCCTGGAAACACCATATATTTT.

About this clone: One end of the junction does not line up with germline, which may come from a read error. J is TRBJ2-1 and V is TRBV6-5, with 7 bases lining up with TRBD2. CDR1 is MNHEY, CDR2 SVGAGI, per germline. The CDR3 has 16 residues. The DNA of the CDR3 is TGTGCCAGCAGATACTTAGGGGCGGGAGATCCCCATGAGCAGTTCTTC. It translates to CASRYLGAGDPHEQFF.

V usage is TRBV12-3 or TRBV12-4 and J usage is TRBJ2-4; 8 bases fit TRBD1. This CDR3 comprises 13 residues. J gave up 8 bases and V 7 bases, and 7 bases lay outside the gene matches. DNA for the CDR3: TGTGCCAGCATTCATCCGACAGGGGACATTCAGTACTTC. This sequence encodes CASIHPTGDIQYF.

The chain carries TRBV19 and TRBJ1-5; 9 bases line up with TRBD1. CDR1 and CDR2 from the germline V gene are LNHDA and SQIVND (reference sequence). The J segment lost 6 bases and the V segment lost 6 bases, leaving 6 bases of the junction unmatched. The CDR3 sequence is 14 residues long. In DNA, the CDR3 is TGTGCCAGTAGGAGAGGACAGGGGCTTCAGCCCCAGCATTTT. Protein: CASRRGQGLQPQHF.

The V and J genes are TRBV5-4 and TRBJ2-7; 8 positions agree with TRBD1. CDR1 SGHNT and CDR2 YYREEE come from the germline V gene (reference sequence). The CDR3 loop spans 12 amino acids. Trimming removed 0 bases from V and 7 bases from J; junction bases left unmatched: 0. The DNA of the CDR3 is TGTGCCAGCAGCTTGGACAGGGGGGAGCAGTACTTC. Translation: CASSLDRGEQYF.